The 11 T cell receptor beta chains given below trace back to one sample, sequenced in a study of blood T cell repertoires in COVID-19. Sequencing was performed with immunoSEQ multiplex PCR; in TCRdb, only in-frame clones are kept and a portion is missing. This sample has under 400,000 clones, with almost 90% found just once. The sample consisted of peripheral blood. The receptors were sampled from a man aged 18 to 30 with active or convalescent COVID-19.

The rearrangement links TRBV15 to TRBJ1-1, with D perhaps matching TRBD1 (5 bases). The CDR3 has 13 residues. The V end was cut by 11 bases, the J end by 4 bases, with 17 bases between. The germline gives CDR1 LNHNV, CDR2 YYDKDF (reference sequence). The CDR3 coding sequence is TGTGCCGCCGAGACGGGAGGGACCACTGAAGCTTTCTTT. Its translation is CAAETGGTTEAFF. Using reference TRBV15 and TRBJ1-1 for the parts outside the CDR3, the full variable domain is DAMVIQNPRYQVTQFGKPVTLSCSQTLNHNVMYWYQQKSSQAPKLLFHYYDKDFNNEADTPDNFQSRRPNTSFCFLDIRSPGLGDTAMYLCAAETGGTTEAFFGQGTRLTVV.

This clone turned up a few times. The DNA for the CDR3 is TGTGCCAGCAGTTACAGGGTGGGCACTGAAGCTTTCTTT. Residues: CASSYRVGTEAFF. The chain has TRBV12-3 or TRBV12-4 and TRBJ1-1, with D perhaps TRBD1 (6 bases). The CDR3 contains 13 residues. V was cut by 4 bases and J by 4 bases, with 10 bases left in between.

The chain carries TRBV11-2 and TRBJ2-3; TRBD1 might be the D (6 bases). The ends were cut back, 5 bases at V and 0 bases at J, with 9 bases in the middle. The length of the CDR3 is 14 residues. Per germline, CDR1 SGHAT and CDR2 FQNNGV. CDR3 in amino acids: CASSRDISTDTQYF. The CDR3 DNA reads as TGTGCCAGCAGCCGGGACATCAGCACAGATACGCAGTATTTT.

This chain connects TRBV6-4 to TRBJ1-1, with 8 bases matching TRBD1. The V segment lost 5 bases and the J segment 0 bases; nucleotides outside the gene matches: 8. CDR1 MRHNA and CDR2 SNTAGT come from the germline V gene. The CDR3 has 16 amino acids. CDR3 in amino acids: CASSKQGGPLNTEAFF. CDR3 nucleotide sequence: TGTGCCAGCAGTAAACAGGGGGGACCCCTGAACACTGAAGCTTTCTTT.

The J gene is TRBJ2-1, the V gene TRBV4-1; 8 positions match TRBD2. The CDR3 runs 17 residues. In germline, CDR1 is MGHRA, CDR2 YSYEKL. J was trimmed by 1 base and V by 5 bases; bases with no gene match: 10. CDR3 sequence reads: CASSRTYGGESYNEQFF. Here the CDR3 DNA reads TGCGCCAGCAGCAGGACTTACGGGGGGGAATCCTACAATGAGCAGTTCTTC.

The chain has TRBV7-9 and TRBJ1-6; D possibly corresponds to TRBD1 (6 bases). The CDR3 is made up of 15 amino acids. The V end was cut by 4 bases, the J end by 9 bases, with 16 bases between. CDR1 is SEHNR, CDR2 FQNEAQ, per germline (reference sequence). CDR3 DNA: TGTGCCAGCAGCTCTGCCTGGGGGCCAACTTCACCCCTCCACTTT. Its translation is CASSSAWGPTSPLHF.

The chain links TRBV5-1 to TRBJ2-2, with D possibly TRBD1 on 7 matching bases. V shed 4 bases and J shed 1 base, with 17 bases lying between them. Per the germline V gene, CDR1 is SGHRS and CDR2 is YFSETQ. The CDR3 loop spans 17 amino acids. The DNA for the CDR3 is TGCGCCAGCAGCATAGGGACAGCGGGCAGGAACACCGGGGAGCTGTTTTTT. Protein product: CASSIGTAGRNTGELFF.

The chain couples TRBV6-5 to TRBJ1-1; weak D call: TRBD1 (5 bases). Germline V gives CDR1 MNHEY, CDR2 SVGAGI. V was clipped by 6 bases and J by 10 bases, with 15 bases between them. The CDR3 consists of 12 residues. In nucleotides, the CDR3 is TGTGCCAGCAGCGAGGAATGGGGCGGAGCTTTCTTT. Encoded protein: CASSEEWGGAFF.

V and J are TRBV4-2 and TRBJ2-7; 11 nucleotides align to TRBD1. CDR1 LGHNA and CDR2 YNFKEQ come from the germline V gene. The junction had 9 bases not matched to a gene; V was cut back by 0 bases and J by 5 bases. This CDR3 is 17 amino acids long. In nucleotides, the CDR3 is TGTGCCAGCAGCCAAGACCCTTCCGGGACAGGGGGAAACGAGCAGTACTTC. Translating it yields CASSQDPSGTGGNEQYF.

This chain connects TRBV5-6 to TRBJ1-5, with a weak D call TRBD1 (6 bases). Trimming removed 4 bases at V and 0 bases at J, with 14 bases between. The CDR3 is 16 residues long. Germline values: CDR1 SGHDT, CDR2 YYEEEE. CDR3 amino acids: CASSRGTVYSNQPQHF. The CDR3 region has the DNA TGTGCCAGCAGCAGGGGGACCGTGTATAGCAATCAGCCCCAGCATTTT.

In this sample, this clone turned up once. The rearrangement uses TRBV18 and TRBJ2-3; 12 nucleotides line up with TRBD2. The V gene's germline CDR1 is KGHSH and CDR2 LQKENI. V lost 5 bases to trimming and J lost 2 bases; unmatched junction nucleotides: 8. This CDR3 has 17 amino acids. The CDR3 spells CASSGLAGLGYTDTQYF. The CDR3 DNA follows: TGTGCCAGCTCAGGACTAGCGGGGCTCGGTTACACAGATACGCAGTATTTT.